This TCR beta chain was sequenced during a study of molecular identifiers for immune sequencing clone quantification. Each CDR3 protein gets one entry after TCRdb re-called the PCR reads with MiXCR. This table has around 43,000 distinct CDR3 sequences, around 21% appearing once. The table lists this clonotype with many counts. The antigen is undetermined. General study points: Highly expanded clone sizes could be underestimated through barcode sharing by identical TCR molecules.

V was trimmed by 2 bases and J by 5 bases, leaving 9 bases between them. This CDR3 has 13 residues. Germline V CDR1 and CDR2: MNHEY, SMNVEV (reference sequence). The CD8+CD4-CCR7+CD45RA+ phenotype defined the sorted naive CD8 T cells. The source is a human donor in good health. Some libraries in this study had Jurkat cell RNA spiked in. The sample comprised naive CD8+ T cells from blood, with Jurkat cell RNA spiked in. Subset meaning: FACS-sorted CD8+CD4-CCR7+CD45RA+ naive T cells. The V gene is TRBV27, the J gene TRBJ1-1; no reliable D call. The CDR3 DNA reads TGTGCCAGCAGTTTAGGGCCCTCGACTGAAGCTTTCTTT. Amino acid sequence: CASSLGPSTEAFF.